The 19 T cell receptor beta chains listed next were all sequenced from one sample in a study of naive and memory T cell subsets. The SP2 primer and nested alpha and beta constant region primers amplified ligated cDNA in four rounds. TCRdb passed the 5' RACE reads through MiXCR, listing each CDR3 protein once. The repertoire includes tens of thousands of distinct CDR3 sequences, around 7.3% of them detected once, and more than 9.5% sits in the top ten. The library had UMIs added by 3' ligation of an oligonucleotide to TCR cDNA. These receptors all come from a male donor in good health.

The chain links TRBV5-6 to TRBJ2-7; 8 nucleotides line up with TRBD1. The germline gives CDR1 SGHDT, CDR2 YYEEEE. The V and J ends lost 6 bases and 1 base, in that order; junction bases with no gene match: 3. This CDR3 has 13 amino acids. Written as DNA, the CDR3 is TGTGCCAGCATACGACAGGGGTCCTACGAGCAGTACTTC. It codes for CASIRQGSYEQYF.

This clonotype has at least ten counts. The chain links TRBV5-1 to TRBJ2-7; the D is unclear. Deletions cut 5 bases from V and 0 bases from J, with 12 bases between. Germline assignment: CDR1 SGHRS and CDR2 YFSETQ. The CDR3 consists of 14 residues. The CDR3 DNA sequence: TGCGCCAGCAGGGAATTCATGTCCTCCTACGAGCAGTACTTC. It yields the protein CASREFMSSYEQYF.

The chain carries TRBV12-3 or TRBV12-4 and TRBJ1-6, with a weak D call TRBD1 (5 bases). The V end was cut by 0 bases, the J end by 7 bases, with 7 bases between. CDR3 size: 14 residues. Written as DNA, the CDR3 is TGTGCCAGCAGTTTAGCGCGGGGGAATTCACCCCTCCACTTT. Residues: CASSLARGNSPLHF.

The J gene is TRBJ1-3, the V gene TRBV11-2; D is unresolved. Trimming stripped 5 bases from V and 0 bases from J, with 5 bases between. This CDR3 is 13 amino acids long. Germline-derived CDR1 and CDR2 are SGHAT and FQNNGV. The DNA for the CDR3 is TGTGCCAGCAGCCCGATCTCTGGAAACACCATATATTTT. Translation gives CASSPISGNTIYF. Complete variable domain (other parts from reference TRBV11-2 and TRBJ1-3): EAGVAQSPRYKIIEKRQSVAFWCNPISGHATLYWYQQILGQGPKLLIQFQNNGVVDDSQLPKDRFSAERLKGVDSTLKIQPAKLEDSAVYLCASSPISGNTIYFGEGSWLTVV.

This clonotype was detected many times. This chain uses TRBV2 with TRBJ2-2; D gene ambiguous. The CDR3 is made up of 14 amino acids. Per germline, CDR1 SNHLY and CDR2 FYNNEI. The V end was cut by 4 bases, the J end by 7 bases, with 13 bases between. CDR3 amino acids: CASSVDARYGELFF. The DNA of the CDR3 is TGTGCCAGCAGTGTCGACGCCCGGTACGGGGAGCTGTTTTTT.

The rearrangement uses TRBV28 and TRBJ1-1; 8 positions match TRBD1. V trimming: 1 base; J trimming: 2 bases; junction bases outside the gene matches: 9. The germline CDR1 and CDR2 sequences are MDHEN and SYDVKM. The CDR3 has 17 amino acids. The CDR3 reads CASSLSIHRGGNTEAFF. The CDR3 region has the DNA TGTGCCAGCAGTTTATCGATCCACAGGGGGGGAAACACTGAAGCTTTCTTT.

The CDR3: CASSWGWAPQGQETQYF. In nucleotides, the CDR3 is TGTGCCAGCAGCTGGGGGTGGGCACCTCAGGGTCAAGAGACCCAGTACTTC. This sequence joins TRBV5-5 and TRBJ2-5; D might be TRBD1 or TRBD2, each matching 5 bases. CDR3 length: 17 residues. V lost 3 bases and J lost 2, with 20 bases in between. Germline CDR1 is SGHKS and CDR2 is YYEKEE (reference sequence).

This clonotype was seen a handful of times. The chain carries TRBV20-1 and TRBJ2-1; 11 bases match TRBD2. The germline gives CDR1 DFQATT, CDR2 SNEGSKA (reference sequence). The V gene end was trimmed by 2 bases and the J gene end by 5 bases; junction bases not matched to a gene: 5. The CDR3 loop spans 15 amino acids. As DNA, the CDR3 is TGCAGTGCTAGATTTAGCGGGGGGGCAGACAATGAGCAGTTCTTC. It encodes CSARFSGGADNEQFF.

This rearrangement joins TRBV5-1 to TRBJ2-7, with TRBD1 matching over 10 bases. The CDR3 is 14 amino acids. The V segment lost 2 bases and the J segment 2 bases; nucleotides outside the gene matches: 1. Germline V gene data show CDR1 as SGHRS and CDR2 as YFSETQ. In DNA, the CDR3 is TGCGCCAGCAGCTTCGGGACAGGGGCCTACGAGCAGTACTTC. This codes for CASSFGTGAYEQYF.

Many counts were recorded for this clonotype. The chain combines TRBV12-3 or TRBV12-4 with TRBJ2-2; the match to TRBD1 covers 7 bases. J lost 6 bases, V lost 6 bases, and 13 bases had no gene match. CDR3 size: 16 residues. The CDR3 sequence: CASRQKLGGAAGELFF. The CDR3 nucleotides are TGTGCCAGCAGACAGAAACTAGGGGGCGCGGCCGGGGAGCTGTTTTTT.

This clonotype showed up just a few times. This rearrangement joins TRBV20-1 to TRBJ1-4, with TRBD1 matching 7 bases. The V gene's germline CDR1 is DFQATT and CDR2 SNEGSKA (reference sequence). V dropped 6 bases and J dropped 8; count of bases not matched to a gene: 9. This CDR3 is built from 13 residues. The CDR3 nucleotides are TGCAGTGCGATGTCTGGGACAGCCGAAAAACTGTTTTTT. Its protein is CSAMSGTAEKLFF.

This clonotype occurred many times. J is TRBJ2-5 and V is TRBV14, with D unresolved. CDR1 and CDR2 from the germline V gene are SGHDN and FVKESK. V gave up 1 base and J gave up 4 bases, with 19 bases separating them. The CDR3 has 17 amino acids. The chain's CDR3 is CASSQGVGSLEGETQYF. The DNA for the CDR3 is TGTGCCAGCAGCCAAGGGGTTGGCAGCCTGGAAGGAGAGACCCAGTACTTC.

This clonotype was observed a few times. The chain employs TRBV12-3 or TRBV12-4 and TRBJ1-5, with 7 bases that match TRBD1. Trimming removed 4 bases from V and 2 bases from J; junction bases left unmatched: 5. The CDR3 runs 15 residues. This CDR3 is CASSSLTGGNQPQHF. Written as DNA, the CDR3 is TGTGCCAGCAGTTCCCTCACAGGGGGCAATCAGCCCCAGCATTTT.

This clonotype was seen ten or more times. The chain is built from TRBV5-1 and TRBJ1-1, with D possibly matching TRBD1 (6 bases). The germline CDR1 and CDR2 sequences are SGHRS and YFSETQ. The CDR3 is 14 amino acids. V lost 0 bases, J lost 10 bases, and 16 bases lay in between. The CDR3: CASSLAEVGGGAFF. CDR3 coding DNA: TGCGCCAGCAGCTTGGCCGAGGTGGGAGGGGGAGCTTTCTTT.

The chain uses TRBV6-2 or TRBV6-3 and TRBJ2-1, with unresolved D. Germline lookup yields CDR1 MNHEY and CDR2 SVGEGT. Trimming cost V 5 bases and J 5 bases, with 4 bases left between them. CDR3 size: 11 residues. CDR3 in DNA: TGTGCCAGCAGTAACCACAATGAGCAGTTCTTC. Amino acid sequence: CASSNHNEQFF.

The sample holds many counts of this clonotype. The chain couples TRBV19 to TRBJ1-5; a weak D match, TRBD1 (5 bases). Germline assignment: CDR1 LNHDA and CDR2 SQIVND (reference sequence). This CDR3 has 16 amino acids. The V gene lost 7 bases and the J gene lost 4 bases, with 20 bases spanning the gap. The CDR3 region is CASIPKTGIANQPQHF. CDR3 DNA: TGTGCCAGTATCCCCAAAACAGGTATAGCGAATCAGCCCCAGCATTTT. The full variable domain, with the rest looked up from reference TRBV19 and TRBJ1-5, is DGGITQSPKYLFRKEGQNVTLSCEQNLNHDAMYWYRQDPGQGLRLIYYSQIVNDFQKGDIAEGYSVSREKKESFPLTVTSAQKNPTAFYLCASIPKTGIANQPQHFGDGTRLSIL.

This clonotype was picked up a small number of times. This chain links TRBV20-1 with TRBJ2-3, with 10 bases fitting TRBD1. Unmatched junction bases numbered 5, after V lost 0 bases and J lost 2 bases. Looked up from germline, CDR1 is DFQATT and CDR2 is SNEGSKA (reference sequence). The CDR3 is 16 residues long. For the CDR3, the DNA is TGCAGTGCTAGAGATAGGGACAGGGGATACACAGATACGCAGTATTTT. Translation gives CSARDRDRGYTDTQYF.

This clonotype has a handful of counts. This rearrangement joins TRBV7-9 to TRBJ2-1, with 9 bases identical to TRBD2. J was trimmed by 3 bases and V by 5 bases; bases with no gene match: 20. The CDR3 is made up of 20 amino acids. CDR1 is SEHNR, CDR2 FQNEAQ, per germline (reference sequence). The CDR3 sequence: CASSAGQTHLAGALYNEQFF. CDR3 nucleotides: TGTGCCAGCAGCGCCGGACAGACCCACTTAGCGGGGGCCCTCTACAATGAGCAGTTCTTC.

This chain uses TRBV6-5 with TRBJ2-2, with 16 bases aligning to TRBD2. The CDR3 spans 17 residues. The V segment lost 0 bases and the J segment 6 bases; nucleotides outside the gene matches: 1. Germline CDR1 is MNHEY and CDR2 is SVGAGI. The CDR3, as DNA: TGTGCCAGCAGTTACTCTGGGACTAGCGGGGGGGCCGGGGAGCTGTTTTTT. Protein sequence: CASSYSGTSGGAGELFF.